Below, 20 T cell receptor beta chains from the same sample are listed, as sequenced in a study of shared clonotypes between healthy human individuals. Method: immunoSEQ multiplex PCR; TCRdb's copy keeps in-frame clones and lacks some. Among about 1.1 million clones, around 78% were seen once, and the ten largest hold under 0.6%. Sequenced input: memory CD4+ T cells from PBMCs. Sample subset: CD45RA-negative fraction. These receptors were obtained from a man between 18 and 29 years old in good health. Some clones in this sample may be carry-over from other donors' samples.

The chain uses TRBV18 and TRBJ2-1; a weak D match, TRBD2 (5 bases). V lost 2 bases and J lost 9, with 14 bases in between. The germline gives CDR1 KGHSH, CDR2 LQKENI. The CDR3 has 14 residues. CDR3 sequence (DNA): TGTGCCAGCTCACCAACAAACCTAGAGGGTGAGCAGTTCTTC. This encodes CASSPTNLEGEQFF.

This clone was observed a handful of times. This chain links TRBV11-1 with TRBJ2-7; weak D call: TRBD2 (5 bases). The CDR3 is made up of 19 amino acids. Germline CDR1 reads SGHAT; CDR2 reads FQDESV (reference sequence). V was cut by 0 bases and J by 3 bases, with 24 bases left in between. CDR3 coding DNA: TGTGCCAGCAGCTTAGCGTCTATTGGAGGCGGGCCTTCAGGCTACGAGCAGTACTTC. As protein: CASSLASIGGGPSGYEQYF.

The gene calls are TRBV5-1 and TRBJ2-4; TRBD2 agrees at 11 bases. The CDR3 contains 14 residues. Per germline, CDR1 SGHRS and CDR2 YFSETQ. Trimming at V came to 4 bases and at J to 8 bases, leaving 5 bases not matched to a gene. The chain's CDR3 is CASSSTLAGDIQYF. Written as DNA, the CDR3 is TGCGCCAGCAGCAGCACACTAGCGGGGGACATTCAGTACTTC.

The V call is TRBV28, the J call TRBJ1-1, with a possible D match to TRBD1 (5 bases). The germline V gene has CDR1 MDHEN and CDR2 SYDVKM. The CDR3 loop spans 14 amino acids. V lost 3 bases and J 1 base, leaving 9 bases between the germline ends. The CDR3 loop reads CASSFRQRNTEAFF. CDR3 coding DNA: TGTGCCAGCAGTTTTAGACAGCGGAACACTGAAGCTTTCTTT.

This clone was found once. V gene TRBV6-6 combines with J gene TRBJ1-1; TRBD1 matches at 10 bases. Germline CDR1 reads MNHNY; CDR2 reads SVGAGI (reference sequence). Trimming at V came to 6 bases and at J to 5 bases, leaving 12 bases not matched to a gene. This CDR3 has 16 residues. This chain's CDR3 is CASSSTTGGIGTEAFF. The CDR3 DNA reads TGTGCCAGCAGCTCTACGACAGGGGGCATAGGAACTGAAGCTTTCTTT.

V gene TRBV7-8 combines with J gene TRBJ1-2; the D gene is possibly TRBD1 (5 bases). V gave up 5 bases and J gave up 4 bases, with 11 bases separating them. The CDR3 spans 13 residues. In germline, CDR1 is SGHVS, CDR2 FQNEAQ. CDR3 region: CASSMTDAYGYTF. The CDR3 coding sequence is TGTGCCAGCAGCATGACAGATGCCTATGGCTACACCTTC.

This CDR3 is CASKRDNSYEQYF. The CDR3 DNA reads as TGCGCCAGCAAGCGGGACAACTCCTACGAGCAGTACTTC. V is TRBV5-1 and J is TRBJ2-7; tentative D call: TRBD2 (7 bases). V was trimmed by 6 bases and J by 0 bases, leaving 10 bases between them. Germline CDR1 reads SGHRS; CDR2 reads YFSETQ. There are 13 residues in the CDR3.

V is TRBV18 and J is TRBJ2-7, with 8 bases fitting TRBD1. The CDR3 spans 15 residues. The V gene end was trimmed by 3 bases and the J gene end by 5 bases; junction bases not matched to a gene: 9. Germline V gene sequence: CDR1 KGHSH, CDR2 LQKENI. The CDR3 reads CASSPGRTGTHEQYF. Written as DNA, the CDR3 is TGTGCCAGCTCACCGGGGAGGACAGGGACCCACGAGCAGTACTTC.

In DNA form, the CDR3 reads TGTGCCAGCAGTGGGACTAGCGGGAGGGCAGGGTATGAGCAGTACTTC. This translates into CASSGTSGRAGYEQYF. The chain uses TRBV2 and TRBJ2-7, with 15 bases fitting TRBD2. CDR1 SNHLY and CDR2 FYNNEI come from the germline V gene. J gave up 7 bases and V 4 bases, and 8 bases lay outside the gene matches. The CDR3 is 16 residues long.

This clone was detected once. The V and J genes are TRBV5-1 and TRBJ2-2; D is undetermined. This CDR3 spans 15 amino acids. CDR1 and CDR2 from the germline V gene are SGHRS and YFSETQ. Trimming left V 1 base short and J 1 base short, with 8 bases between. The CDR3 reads CASSLFTQNTGELFF. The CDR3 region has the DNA TGCGCCAGCAGCTTGTTCACCCAGAACACCGGGGAGCTGTTTTTT.

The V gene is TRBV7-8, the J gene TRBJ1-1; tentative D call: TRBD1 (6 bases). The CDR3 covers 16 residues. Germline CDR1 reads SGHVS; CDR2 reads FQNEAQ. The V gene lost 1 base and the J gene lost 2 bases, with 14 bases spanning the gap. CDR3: CASSLEGSGVNTEAFF. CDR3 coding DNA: TGTGCCAGCAGCTTAGAGGGGTCAGGGGTTAACACTGAAGCTTTCTTT.

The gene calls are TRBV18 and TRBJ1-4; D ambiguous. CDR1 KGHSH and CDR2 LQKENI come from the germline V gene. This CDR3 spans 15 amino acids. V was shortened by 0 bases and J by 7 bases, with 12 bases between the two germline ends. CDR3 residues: CASSPPSSRTEKLFF. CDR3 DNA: TGTGCCAGCTCACCACCGAGCAGCCGTACTGAAAAACTGTTTTTT.

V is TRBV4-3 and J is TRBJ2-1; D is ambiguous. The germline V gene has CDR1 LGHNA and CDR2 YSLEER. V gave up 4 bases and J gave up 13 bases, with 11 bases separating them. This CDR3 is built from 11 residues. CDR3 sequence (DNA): TGCGCCAGCAGCCGCGACACTCTTCAGTTCTTC. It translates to CASSRDTLQFF.

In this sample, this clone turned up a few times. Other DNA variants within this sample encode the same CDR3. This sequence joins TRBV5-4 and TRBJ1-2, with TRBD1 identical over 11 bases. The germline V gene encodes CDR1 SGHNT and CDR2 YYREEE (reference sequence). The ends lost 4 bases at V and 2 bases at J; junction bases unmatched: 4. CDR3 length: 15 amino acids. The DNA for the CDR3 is TGTGCCAGCAGCCTCCGGGACAGGGGGAACTATGGCTACACCTTC. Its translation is CASSLRDRGNYGYTF.

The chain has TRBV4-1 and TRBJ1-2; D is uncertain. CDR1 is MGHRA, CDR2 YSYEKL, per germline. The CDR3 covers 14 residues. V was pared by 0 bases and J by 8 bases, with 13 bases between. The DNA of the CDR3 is TGCGCCAGCAGCCAAGAGACAAGGCCTTGGGGCTACACCTTC. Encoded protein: CASSQETRPWGYTF.

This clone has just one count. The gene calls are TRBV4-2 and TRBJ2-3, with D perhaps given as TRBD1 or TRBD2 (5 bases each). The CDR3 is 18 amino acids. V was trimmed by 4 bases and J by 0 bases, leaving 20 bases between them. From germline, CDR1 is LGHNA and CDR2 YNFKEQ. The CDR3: CASSPEGSRDPSTDTQYF. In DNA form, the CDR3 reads TGTGCCAGCAGCCCAGAGGGTAGCAGGGACCCTAGCACAGATACGCAGTATTTT.

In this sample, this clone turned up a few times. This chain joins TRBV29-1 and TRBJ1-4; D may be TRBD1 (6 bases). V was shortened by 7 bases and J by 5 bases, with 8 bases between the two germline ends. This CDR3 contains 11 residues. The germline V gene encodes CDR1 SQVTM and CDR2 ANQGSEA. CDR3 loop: CSGGANEKLFF. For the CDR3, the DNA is TGCAGCGGGGGGGCAAATGAAAAACTGTTTTTT.

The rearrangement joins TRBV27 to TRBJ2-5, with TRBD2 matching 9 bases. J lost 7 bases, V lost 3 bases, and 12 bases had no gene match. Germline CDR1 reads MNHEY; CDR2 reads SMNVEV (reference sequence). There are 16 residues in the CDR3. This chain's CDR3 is CASSFQAQTRGGTQYF. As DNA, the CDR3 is TGTGCCAGCAGTTTTCAGGCCCAAACGCGGGGGGGGACCCAGTACTTC.

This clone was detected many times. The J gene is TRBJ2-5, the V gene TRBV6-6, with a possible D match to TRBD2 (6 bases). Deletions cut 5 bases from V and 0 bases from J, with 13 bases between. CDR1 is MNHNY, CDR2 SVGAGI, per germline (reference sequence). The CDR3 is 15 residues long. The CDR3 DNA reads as TGTGCCAGCAGTACAAGACGGGAGTACCAAGAGACCCAGTACTTC. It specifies CASSTRREYQETQYF.

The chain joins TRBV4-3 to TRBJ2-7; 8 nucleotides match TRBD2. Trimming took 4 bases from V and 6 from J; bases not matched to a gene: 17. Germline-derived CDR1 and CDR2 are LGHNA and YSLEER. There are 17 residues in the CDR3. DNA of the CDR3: TGCGCCAGCAGCCCTAATAGGGGGGGGACTAGGGTCACCGAGCAGTACTTC. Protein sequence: CASSPNRGGTRVTEQYF.